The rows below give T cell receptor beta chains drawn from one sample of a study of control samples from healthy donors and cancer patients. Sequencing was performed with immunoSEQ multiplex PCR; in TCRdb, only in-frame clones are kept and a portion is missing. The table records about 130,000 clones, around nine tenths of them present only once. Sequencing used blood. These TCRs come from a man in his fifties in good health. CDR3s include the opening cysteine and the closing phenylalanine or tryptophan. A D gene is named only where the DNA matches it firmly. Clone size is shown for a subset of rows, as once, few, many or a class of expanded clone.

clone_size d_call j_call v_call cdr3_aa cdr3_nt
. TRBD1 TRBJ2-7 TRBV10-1 CASSGTGSSYEQYF TGCGCCAGCAGTGGGACAGGGAGCTCCTACGAGCAGTACTTC
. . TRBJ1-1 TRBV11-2 CASSRGLTEAFF TGTGCCAGCAGCAGGGGTTTGACTGAAGCTTTCTTT
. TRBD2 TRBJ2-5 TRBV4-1 CASSQASRLAGNQETQYF TGCGCCAGCAGCCAGGCGAGCCGACTAGCGGGGAACCAAGAGACCCAGTACTTC
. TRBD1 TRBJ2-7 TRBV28 CAGRNLQGRIYEQYF TGTGCCGGGCGCAATCTACAGGGGCGGATCTACGAGCAGTACTTC
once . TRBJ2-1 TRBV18 CASSLERSSEQFF TGTGCCAGCTCCCTTGAAAGGAGCTCTGAGCAGTTCTTC
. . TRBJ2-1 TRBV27 CASSPGNNEQFF TGTGCCAGCAGTCCCGGGAACAATGAGCAGTTCTTC
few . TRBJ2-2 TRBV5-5 CASSLGGNTGELFF TGTGCCAGCAGCTTGGGGGGGAACACCGGGGAGCTGTTTTTT
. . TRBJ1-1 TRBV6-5 CASSYDFGTEAFF TGTGCCAGCAGTTATGATTTTGGGACTGAAGCTTTCTTT
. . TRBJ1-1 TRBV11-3 CASSRGDGRNTEAFF TGTGCCAGCAGCCGAGGCGACGGACGGAACACTGAAGCTTTCTTT
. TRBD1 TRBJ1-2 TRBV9 CASSPGQGDYGYTF TGTGCCAGCAGCCCCGGACAGGGGGACTATGGCTACACCTTC
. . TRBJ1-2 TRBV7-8 CASSSAGTFFNYGYTF TGTGCCAGCAGCTCAGCCGGGACATTCTTCAACTATGGCTACACCTTC
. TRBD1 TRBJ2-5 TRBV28 CASSLGTGVSFGETQYF TGTGCCAGCAGTCTCGGGACAGGGGTTTCTTTCGGAGAGACCCAGTACTTC
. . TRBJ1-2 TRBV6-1 CASTSGPLSHGYTF TGTGCCAGCACCTCGGGACCGCTTTCCCATGGCTACACCTTC
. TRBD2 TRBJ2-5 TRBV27 CASSLSRLAGKETQYF TGTGCCAGCAGTTTATCTCGGCTAGCGGGGAAAGAGACCCAGTACTTC
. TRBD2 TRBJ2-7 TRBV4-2 CASSQSLAVSSYEQYF TGTGCCAGCAGCCAATCCCTAGCGGTGAGCTCCTACGAGCAGTACTTC